This T cell receptor (beta chain) was sequenced in a study of blood T cells in healthy people across ages. For the second PCR, which ran for roughly 6 to 12 cycles, a sample-barcoded 5' primer and a J-beta primer mix were used. One entry per CDR3 protein results from TCRdb running MiXCR on the 5' RACE reads. The sample lists about 1.4 million distinct CDR3 sequences, around 55% occurring once. The CDR3 runs to 16 residues. Germline values: CDR1 SGHRS, CDR2 YFSETQ. Unmatched junction bases numbered 10, after V lost 0 bases and J lost 10 bases. The specimen sequenced was blood. This sequence originates from a man younger than 35 in good health. The V gene is TRBV5-1, the J gene TRBJ2-1; TRBD2 aligns across 10 bases. CDR3 region: CASSLAVTSGSPEQFF. DNA for the CDR3: TGCGCCAGCAGCTTGGCCGTGACTAGCGGGTCCCCGGAGCAGTTCTTC.